A selection of T cell receptor beta chains follows, all from one sample in a study of CD8 T cells in ankylosing spondylitis. From the 5' RACE reads, TCRdb called clonotypes with MiXCR, one entry per CDR3 protein. This table holds under 250,000 distinct CDR3 sequences, 30% to 35% found once. The sample consisted of blood, either unsorted or a sorted T cell fraction (not recorded which). Every receptor here comes from a male donor with ankylosing spondylitis or in good health (not recorded which). Each CDR3 is given with its conserved first and last residue. Each record gives: V gene, clone size, D gene, J gene, CDR3 protein, CDR3 DNA. The D gene is left open where the match is weak. Clone sizes are given selectively: once, few, many, or a class where the clone is expanded.

v_gene: TRBV12-3/TRBV12-4
abundance: few
d_gene: -
j_gene: TRBJ2-3
CDR3aa: CASQRTDTQYF
CDR3nt: TGTGCCAGCCAACGCACAGATACGCAGTATTTT

v_gene: TRBV20-1
abundance: -
d_gene: -
j_gene: TRBJ1-6
CDR3aa: CSARVPFDSPLHF
CDR3nt: TGCAGTGCCCGGGTGCCGTTCGATTCACCCCTCCACTTT

v_gene: TRBV12-3/TRBV12-4
abundance: few
d_gene: -
j_gene: TRBJ2-3
CDR3aa: CASINSDTDTQYF
CDR3nt: TGTGCCAGCATCAACTCGGACACAGATACGCAGTATTTT

v_gene: TRBV24-1
abundance: few
d_gene: -
j_gene: TRBJ2-3
CDR3aa: CATSDPGEAADTQYF
CDR3nt: TGTGCCACCAGTGATCCCGGGGAGGCAGCAGATACGCAGTATTTT

v_gene: TRBV20-1
abundance: few
d_gene: -
j_gene: TRBJ2-3
CDR3aa: CSARDPGVLASTDTQYF
CDR3nt: TGCAGTGCTAGAGATCCAGGGGTTTTGGCTAGCACAGATACGCAGTATTTT

v_gene: TRBV6-5
abundance: few
d_gene: -
j_gene: TRBJ2-5
CDR3aa: CASSYGFPGTQYF
CDR3nt: TGTGCCAGCAGTTACGGCTTCCCCGGGACCCAGTACTTC

v_gene: TRBV11-2
abundance: -
d_gene: -
j_gene: TRBJ1-2
CDR3aa: CASSLAENGYTF
CDR3nt: TGTGCCAGCAGCTTGGCCGAGAATGGCTACACCTTC

v_gene: TRBV20-1
abundance: -
d_gene: TRBD1
j_gene: TRBJ1-1
CDR3aa: CSARGGQGFSTEAFF
CDR3nt: TGCAGTGCTAGAGGGGGACAGGGGTTTAGCACTGAAGCTTTCTTT

v_gene: TRBV11-3
abundance: -
d_gene: TRBD2
j_gene: TRBJ2-1
CDR3aa: CASSSRGAGGPGSYNEQFF
CDR3nt: TGTGCCAGCAGCTCCCGAGGAGCGGGGGGGCCGGGGTCCTACAATGAGCAGTTCTTC

v_gene: TRBV20-1
abundance: -
d_gene: -
j_gene: TRBJ2-6
CDR3aa: CSARDGGSWANVLTF
CDR3nt: TGCAGTGCTAGAGACGGGGGCTCCTGGGCCAACGTCCTGACTTTC

v_gene: TRBV20-1
abundance: -
d_gene: -
j_gene: TRBJ2-7
CDR3aa: CSASYSGPTNYEQYF
CDR3nt: TGCAGTGCTAGTTACTCGGGACCAACCAATTACGAGCAGTACTTC

v_gene: TRBV9
abundance: -
d_gene: -
j_gene: TRBJ1-1
CDR3aa: CASSPTSRKNTEAFF
CDR3nt: TGTGCCAGCAGCCCTACCAGCCGGAAGAACACTGAAGCTTTCTTT

v_gene: TRBV6-1
abundance: many
d_gene: TRBD2
j_gene: TRBJ2-5
CDR3aa: CASSQGTSAETQYF
CDR3nt: TGTGCCAGCAGCCAGGGGACTAGCGCAGAGACCCAGTACTTC

v_gene: TRBV20-1
abundance: few
d_gene: TRBD1
j_gene: TRBJ1-5
CDR3aa: CSADRDDSNQPQHF
CDR3nt: TGCAGTGCTGACAGGGACGATAGCAATCAGCCCCAGCATTTT

v_gene: TRBV9
abundance: -
d_gene: TRBD2
j_gene: TRBJ2-1
CDR3aa: CASSVGTSGGAEQFF
CDR3nt: TGTGCCAGCAGCGTCGGGACTAGCGGGGGCGCAGAGCAGTTCTTC

v_gene: TRBV29-1
abundance: -
d_gene: -
j_gene: TRBJ1-1
CDR3aa: CSDRTATEAFF
CDR3nt: TGCAGCGATCGGACAGCCACTGAAGCTTTCTTT

v_gene: TRBV10-3
abundance: -
d_gene: -
j_gene: TRBJ2-2
CDR3aa: CAISVGGGTGELFF
CDR3nt: TGTGCCATCAGTGTGGGGGGCGGAACCGGGGAGCTGTTTTTT

v_gene: TRBV5-6
abundance: -
d_gene: -
j_gene: TRBJ1-3
CDR3aa: CASSLVSVWTTKEAYIF
CDR3nt: TGTGCCAGCAGCTTGGTTTCTGTGTGGACAACAAAAGAAGCTTATATTTTT

v_gene: TRBV5-1
abundance: few
d_gene: TRBD2
j_gene: TRBJ2-3
CDR3aa: CASSLASGRPTDTQYF
CDR3nt: TGCGCCAGCAGCTTAGCTAGCGGACGGCCCACAGATACGCAGTATTTT

v_gene: TRBV20-1
abundance: -
d_gene: TRBD1
j_gene: TRBJ2-7
CDR3aa: CSATPPGTGWLEQYF
CDR3nt: TGCAGTGCTACCCCGCCCGGGACAGGGTGGCTCGAGCAGTACTTC

v_gene: TRBV7-9
abundance: -
d_gene: -
j_gene: TRBJ2-7
CDR3aa: CASSLGRLDEQYF
CDR3nt: TGTGCCAGCAGCTTAGGCCGACTAGACGAGCAGTACTTC

v_gene: TRBV29-1
abundance: -
d_gene: TRBD1
j_gene: TRBJ1-2
CDR3aa: CSVEVGGSYGYTF
CDR3nt: TGCAGCGTTGAGGTAGGGGGCAGCTATGGCTACACCTTC

v_gene: TRBV20-1
abundance: once
d_gene: -
j_gene: TRBJ2-3
CDR3aa: CSAFRDGAGDTQYF
CDR3nt: TGCAGTGCGTTCAGGGACGGAGCGGGAGATACGCAGTATTTT

v_gene: TRBV12-3/TRBV12-4
abundance: -
d_gene: -
j_gene: TRBJ2-1
CDR3aa: CASSFPGESYNEQFF
CDR3nt: TGTGCCAGCAGTTTCCCCGGGGAGTCCTACAATGAGCAGTTCTTC

v_gene: TRBV20-1
abundance: few
d_gene: TRBD1
j_gene: TRBJ1-2
CDR3aa: CSARVTDRGKDYGYTF
CDR3nt: TGCAGTGCTAGAGTGACCGACAGGGGGAAGGACTATGGCTACACCTTC

v_gene: TRBV20-1
abundance: few
d_gene: -
j_gene: TRBJ1-6
CDR3aa: CSARSLASYASPLHF
CDR3nt: TGCAGTGCTAGGTCCCTAGCGAGCTATGCCTCACCCCTCCACTTT

v_gene: TRBV5-1
abundance: -
d_gene: -
j_gene: TRBJ1-4
CDR3aa: CASSHDGGRQKNEKLFF
CDR3nt: TGCGCCAGCAGCCACGATGGGGGGAGACAGAAGAATGAAAAACTGTTTTTT

v_gene: TRBV12-3/TRBV12-4
abundance: -
d_gene: -
j_gene: TRBJ1-5
CDR3aa: CASSLQYQPQHF
CDR3nt: TGTGCCAGCAGCTTGCAATATCAGCCCCAGCATTTT

v_gene: TRBV27
abundance: -
d_gene: TRBD1
j_gene: TRBJ2-7
CDR3aa: CASSLSGTAFYEQYF
CDR3nt: TGTGCCAGCAGTTTATCGGGGACAGCTTTCTACGAGCAGTACTTC

v_gene: TRBV5-1
abundance: few
d_gene: TRBD1
j_gene: TRBJ1-1
CDR3aa: CASSGIYDRGDTEAFF
CDR3nt: TGCGCCAGCAGCGGCATATATGACAGGGGTGACACTGAAGCTTTCTTT

v_gene: TRBV5-1
abundance: -
d_gene: TRBD1
j_gene: TRBJ1-6
CDR3aa: CASSPGQDLSSPLHF
CDR3nt: TGCGCCAGCAGCCCTGGACAGGACCTCTCTTCACCCCTCCACTTT

v_gene: TRBV15
abundance: few
d_gene: -
j_gene: TRBJ2-3
CDR3aa: CATSREGRDTQYF
CDR3nt: TGTGCCACCAGCAGAGAAGGTCGAGATACGCAGTATTTT

v_gene: TRBV20-1
abundance: -
d_gene: -
j_gene: TRBJ2-5
CDR3aa: CSARDYAGSEETQYF
CDR3nt: TGCAGTGCTAGAGATTATGCAGGTTCGGAGGAGACCCAGTACTTC

v_gene: TRBV21-1
abundance: -
d_gene: -
j_gene: TRBJ2-5
CDR3aa: CASSRGQGVGETQYF
CDR3nt: TGTGCCAGCAGCAGGGGACAGGGCGTAGGCGAGACCCAGTACTTC

v_gene: TRBV20-1
abundance: -
d_gene: TRBD2
j_gene: TRBJ2-1
CDR3aa: CSARDPSGGAYNEQFF
CDR3nt: TGCAGTGCTAGAGATCCTAGCGGGGGAGCTTACAATGAGCAGTTCTTC

v_gene: TRBV6-5
abundance: few
d_gene: -
j_gene: TRBJ2-1
CDR3aa: CASSYSNGDEQFF
CDR3nt: TGTGCCAGCAGTTACTCGAACGGGGATGAGCAGTTCTTC

v_gene: TRBV4-1
abundance: -
d_gene: -
j_gene: TRBJ1-1
CDR3aa: CASSQVPGPNTEAFF
CDR3nt: TGCGCCAGCAGCCAAGTACCTGGCCCGAACACTGAAGCTTTCTTT

v_gene: TRBV6-5
abundance: few
d_gene: -
j_gene: TRBJ2-7
CDR3aa: CASSYEQGTDEQYF
CDR3nt: TGTGCCAGCAGTTACGAGCAGGGTACCGACGAGCAGTACTTC

v_gene: TRBV10-3
abundance: -
d_gene: -
j_gene: TRBJ2-7
CDR3aa: CATRTEGPEQYF
CDR3nt: TGTGCCACCCGGACAGAGGGTCCCGAGCAGTACTTC

v_gene: TRBV29-1
abundance: few
d_gene: TRBD2
j_gene: TRBJ2-7
CDR3aa: CSATSGGHYEQYF
CDR3nt: TGCAGCGCAACTAGCGGGGGGCACTACGAGCAGTACTTC

v_gene: TRBV7-7
abundance: -
d_gene: -
j_gene: TRBJ2-5
CDR3aa: CASRRTAQETQYF
CDR3nt: TGTGCTAGCAGAAGGACAGCCCAAGAGACCCAGTACTTC

v_gene: TRBV20-1
abundance: -
d_gene: TRBD1
j_gene: TRBJ1-1
CDR3aa: CSATRTGMAEAFF
CDR3nt: TGCAGTGCTACCCGGACAGGTATGGCTGAAGCTTTCTTT

v_gene: TRBV12-3/TRBV12-4
abundance: -
d_gene: TRBD2
j_gene: TRBJ2-1
CDR3aa: CASRDTSGGAYNEQFF
CDR3nt: TGTGCCAGCAGAGACACTAGCGGGGGGGCCTACAATGAGCAGTTCTTC

v_gene: TRBV20-1
abundance: few
d_gene: -
j_gene: TRBJ1-2
CDR3aa: CSAREQTNYGYTF
CDR3nt: TGCAGTGCTAGAGAACAGACAAACTATGGCTACACCTTC

v_gene: TRBV7-8
abundance: few
d_gene: TRBD1
j_gene: TRBJ2-5
CDR3aa: CASSHRGPYSQETQYF
CDR3nt: TGTGCCAGCAGCCACAGGGGGCCATACTCCCAAGAGACCCAGTACTTC

v_gene: TRBV7-2
abundance: -
d_gene: -
j_gene: TRBJ2-3
CDR3aa: CASSSEGTRGQYF
CDR3nt: TGTGCCAGCAGCTCCGAGGGAACGCGGGGGCAGTATTTT

v_gene: TRBV20-1
abundance: -
d_gene: TRBD1
j_gene: TRBJ1-1
CDR3aa: CSAPDREYTEAFF
CDR3nt: TGCAGTGCCCCCGACAGGGAATACACTGAAGCTTTCTTT

v_gene: TRBV29-1
abundance: many
d_gene: -
j_gene: TRBJ1-2
CDR3aa: CSVPIRGQGTYGYTF
CDR3nt: TGCAGCGTTCCGATAAGGGGCCAGGGCACGTATGGCTACACCTTC

v_gene: TRBV20-1
abundance: few
d_gene: TRBD1
j_gene: TRBJ2-3
CDR3aa: CSARANRGLPDTQYF
CDR3nt: TGCAGTGCTAGGGCTAACAGGGGGCTCCCAGATACGCAGTATTTT

v_gene: TRBV29-1
abundance: few
d_gene: -
j_gene: TRBJ2-3
CDR3aa: CSVQSGEGADTQYF
CDR3nt: TGCAGCGTCCAGAGCGGGGAGGGGGCAGATACGCAGTATTTT

v_gene: TRBV12-3/TRBV12-4
abundance: -
d_gene: TRBD1
j_gene: TRBJ2-3
CDR3aa: CASSTDRGGTDTQYF
CDR3nt: TGTGCCAGCAGTACGGACAGGGGAGGCACAGATACGCAGTATTTT